The present T cell receptor (beta chain) was sequenced within a study of OX40 agonist ivuxolimab in advanced cancers. Across the study: Subjects had a mean age of around 60 years, with a range of roughly 23 to 79; around 80% were male.

Assay used: immunoSEQ multiplex PCR; TCRdb lists only in-frame clones, some missing. The sample records some 86,000 clones, roughly 94% being singletons. CDR1 and CDR2 (germline): SGDLS, YYNGEE. The length of the CDR3 is 13 residues. Trimming took 1 base from V and 4 from J, leaving 8 bases between them. The material was CD4+ or CD8+ T cells sorted from blood, obtained in a trial of the OX40 agonist ivuxolimab. The rearrangement links TRBV9 to TRBJ2-5, with a tentative D call TRBD2 (7 bases). The sequence derives from an adult with an advanced solid tumor such as melanoma, head and neck, liver or kidney cancer. This CDR3 is CASSVRGGETQYF. CDR3 nucleotide sequence: TGTGCCAGCAGCGTAAGGGGGGGAGAGACCCAGTACTTC.